This is a list of T cell receptor beta chains from one sample in a study of cytotoxic CD8 clonotypes in ibrutinib-treated CLL. Data came from immunoSEQ multiplex PCR; TCRdb stores just in-frame clones and leaves some out. The data show some 310,000 clones, roughly 80% seen once. Sequencing used PBMCs, obtained before ibrutinib treatment. All receptors come from a human donor with chronic lymphocytic leukemia. The CDR3 runs from the conserved cysteine through the conserved F or W. Each record gives: D gene, V gene, clone size, J gene, CDR3 DNA, CDR3 protein. D genes are given only for firm matches. Clone size, where shown, is once, few, many, or a class for clones that have expanded.

>TRBD1|TRBV7-6|NA|TRBJ1-4
TGTGCCAGCAGCATAGACGGGACAGGGGGCATGATAGGTGAAAAACTGTTTTTT
CASSIDGTGGMIGEKLFF
>TRBD1|TRBV5-6|NA|TRBJ1-5
TGTGCCAGCAGCGCGGACAGGAAGGGAAGGCCCCAGCATTTT
CASSADRKGRPQHF
>TRBD2|TRBV15|NA|TRBJ2-7
TGTGCCACCAGCAGAGACCAGACGGGGGGGACCTACGAGCAGTACTTC
CATSRDQTGGTYEQYF
>TRBD1|TRBV27|NA|TRBJ1-2
TGTGCCAGCAGTCCAGGGACAGGGAACTATGGCTACACCTTC
CASSPGTGNYGYTF
>NA|TRBV9|NA|TRBJ2-2
TGTGCCAGCAGCGTAGCGTCGCCCCAGAACACCGGGGAGCTGTTTTTT
CASSVASPQNTGELFF
>TRBD1|TRBV7-2|NA|TRBJ1-5
TGTGCCAGCAGCCCCTGGACAGGGACTCAGCCCCAGCATTTT
CASSPWTGTQPQHF
>TRBD2|TRBV27|once|TRBJ2-2
TGTGCCAGCAGGCACCTAGCGGGAGGGCCCCGCCGGTTAAACACCGGGGAGCTGTTTTTT
CASRHLAGGPRRLNTGELFF
>TRBD2|TRBV18|NA|TRBJ2-7
TGTGCCAGCTCCCCAAACCCGGGACTAGTTCTCCACGAGCAGTACTTC
CASSPNPGLVLHEQYF
>NA|TRBV30|NA|TRBJ1-1
TGTGCCTGGAGCCGCCCATCGGGTGGCACTGAAGCTTTCTTT
CAWSRPSGGTEAFF
>NA|TRBV11-2|many|TRBJ1-1
TGTGCCAGCAGCTTAGATCCCGGGTTTCGGGCTGAAGCTTTCTTT
CASSLDPGFRAEAFF
>TRBD2|TRBV11-2|NA|TRBJ2-7
TGTGCCAGCAGGCGAACCACCGGGACTAGCGGATACGAGCAGTACTTC
CASRRTTGTSGYEQYF
>TRBD1|TRBV14|NA|TRBJ2-5
TGTGCCAGCAGCCGACAGGGCAACCAAGAGACCCAGTACTTC
CASSRQGNQETQYF
>NA|TRBV9|NA|TRBJ1-1
TGTGCCAGCAGCCCATTAGAGCTGTTTGAAGCTTTCTTT
CASSPLELFEAFF
>NA|TRBV28|NA|TRBJ2-4
TGTGCCAGCAGTTCCCCCGGGGCGGTAGGCCCTAAAGGCATTCAGTACTTC
CASSSPGAVGPKGIQYF
>TRBD2|TRBV6-5|NA|TRBJ2-3
TGTGCCAGCAGTTACTCGTCTAGCGGGATTACAGATACGCAGTATTTT
CASSYSSSGITDTQYF
>NA|TRBV19|NA|TRBJ1-2
TGTGCCAGTACCAGGTCAAGACAAACTAACTATGGCTACACCTTC
CASTRSRQTNYGYTF
>TRBD1|TRBV10-1|NA|TRBJ1-5
TGCGCCAGCAGAAGACAGGGCCCTAATCAGCCCCAGCATTTT
CASRRQGPNQPQHF
>NA|TRBV19|few|TRBJ2-3
TGTGCCAGTAGTATAGGGAGGGATACGCAGTATTTT
CASSIGRDTQYF
>TRBD1|TRBV5-1|NA|TRBJ1-2
TGCGCCAGCAGCCACGGGACAGGGAGATTCAGGTCGGACTATGGCTACACCTTC
CASSHGTGRFRSDYGYTF
>TRBD2|TRBV4-1|few|TRBJ2-7
TGCGCCAGCAGCCAAGATCCTCCCGAGCGGGGAGTCTCCTACGAGCAGTACTTC
CASSQDPPERGVSYEQYF
>NA|TRBV19|NA|TRBJ1-1
TGTGCCACAGGAGGGACGTTCACTGAAGCTTTCTTT
CATGGTFTEAFF
>TRBD1|TRBV30|NA|TRBJ1-1
TGTGCCTGGATAGGGTCAGGGTACAGGGGTCCTTTCTTT
CAWIGSGYRGPFF